The 18 T cell receptor beta chains given below trace back to one sample, sequenced in a study of shared clonotypes between healthy human individuals. Sequencing was performed with immunoSEQ multiplex PCR; in TCRdb, only in-frame clones are kept and a portion is missing. Here the sample spans approximately 980,000 clones, around 80% being singletons. Sequenced: memory CD4+ T cells sorted from blood. Noted subset: CD45RA-negative fraction. These receptors were taken from a man aged 18 to 35 in good health.

The CDR3 nucleotides are TGTGCCAGCAGGGGCGGCCACTCCTACGAGCAGTACTTC. It codes for CASRGGHSYEQYF. V and J are TRBV7-2 and TRBJ2-7; no firm D call. The CDR3 is 13 amino acids. Trimming shortened V by 6 bases and J by 0 bases, and 9 bases separated the two germline ends. From germline, CDR1 is SGHTA and CDR2 FQGNSA. The complete variable domain, with remaining parts taken from reference TRBV7-2 and TRBJ2-7, reads GAGVSQSPSNKVTEKGKDVELRCDPISGHTALYWYRQSLGQGLEFLIYFQGNSAPDKSGLPSDRFSAERTGGSVSTLTIQRTQQEDSAVYLCASRGGHSYEQYFGPGTRLTVT.

The rearrangement uses TRBV5-4 and TRBJ2-2; 8 positions agree with TRBD2. Germline-derived CDR1 and CDR2 are SGHNT and YYREEE (reference sequence). The CDR3 runs 18 residues. The ends lost 3 bases at V and 0 bases at J; junction bases unmatched: 10. The CDR3 loop reads CASSSKLPGLANTGELFF. The CDR3 DNA reads as TGTGCCAGCAGCTCAAAACTACCGGGACTAGCGAACACCGGGGAGCTGTTTTTT. Supplemented by reference TRBV5-4 and TRBJ2-2, the full variable domain reads ETGVTQSPTHLIKTRGQQVTLRCSSQSGHNTVSWYQQALGQGPQFIFQYYREEENGRGNFPPRFSGLQFPNYSSELNVNALELDDSALYLCASSSKLPGLANTGELFFGEGSRLTVL.

V and J are TRBV6-1 and TRBJ2-1, with 8 bases that match TRBD1. V was clipped by 5 bases and J by 9 bases; unmatched bases: 9. Germline lookup yields CDR1 MNHNS and CDR2 SASEGT. The CDR3 runs to 14 residues. The CDR3 nucleotides read TGTGCCAGCAGTTTCTCCCAGGGGGCCGGTGAGCAGTTCTTC. This codes for CASSFSQGAGEQFF.

The chain has TRBV6-6 and TRBJ2-1; 9 bases line up with TRBD2. Germline V gene lookup returns CDR1 MNHNY and CDR2 SVGAGI (reference sequence). The CDR3 is 13 residues long. Trimming at V came to 10 bases and at J to 7 bases, leaving 8 bases not matched to a gene. In DNA, the CDR3 is TGTGCCACCTGGCCCAGCGGGGGGAATGAGCAGTTCTTC. This codes for CATWPSGGNEQFF.

A remark on this clone: Other DNA sequences from this sample encode an identical CDR3 as well. The chain combines TRBV7-9 with TRBJ2-5, with 9 bases fitting TRBD1. CDR1 and CDR2 (germline): SEHNR, FQNEAQ (reference sequence). With V trimmed by 5 bases and J by 5 bases, 9 bases remained unmatched. The CDR3 has 15 residues. The chain's CDR3 is CASSPWDRDQETQYF. Here the CDR3 DNA reads TGTGCCAGCAGCCCATGGGACAGGGATCAGGAGACCCAGTACTTC. The variable domain in full, with the rest retrieved from reference TRBV7-9 and TRBJ2-5, is DTGVSQNPRHKITKRGQNVTFRCDPISEHNRLYWYRQTLGQGPEFLTYFQNEAQLEKSRLLSDRFSAERPKGSFSTLEIQRTEQGDSAMYLCASSPWDRDQETQYFGPGTRLLVL.

This clone was seen once. The J gene is TRBJ2-3, the V gene TRBV29-1, with TRBD2 as a possible D gene (7 bases). This CDR3 region has 12 residues. Germline CDR1 SQVTM, CDR2 ANQGSEA. DNA of the CDR3: TGCAGGGCCGGGGGGCGCACAGATACGCAGTATTTT. It codes for CRAGGRTDTQYF.

This chain connects TRBV4-1 to TRBJ1-5, with D possibly being TRBD1 (5 bases). The CDR3 length is 15 residues. Germline V gene lookup returns CDR1 MGHRA and CDR2 YSYEKL. Trimming pared 1 base from V and 3 bases from J, leaving 10 bases between. Written as DNA, the CDR3 is TGCGCCAGCAGCCAAGCGCGACAGCCCAATCAGCCCCAGCATTTT. Protein product: CASSQARQPNQPQHF.

V gene TRBV19 combines with J gene TRBJ2-2; TRBD2 agrees at 8 bases. CDR1 LNHDA and CDR2 SQIVND come from the germline V gene (reference sequence). This CDR3 contains 15 residues. V lost 4 bases and J lost 0; bases outside the gene matches: 1. CDR3 loop: CASSKGLANTGELFF. As DNA, the CDR3 is TGTGCCAGTAGTAAGGGACTAGCGAACACCGGGGAGCTGTTTTTT.

The V gene is TRBV11-2, the J gene TRBJ2-1; 10 positions agree with TRBD1. The CDR3 runs to 15 residues. Trimming at V came to 4 bases and at J to 2 bases, leaving 2 bases not matched to a gene. CDR1 and CDR2 from the germline V gene are SGHAT and FQNNGV. The CDR3 sequence: CASSSTGGAYNEQFF. In DNA, the CDR3 is TGTGCCAGCAGCTCGACAGGGGGCGCCTACAATGAGCAGTTCTTC.

The J gene is TRBJ1-2, the V gene TRBV25-1; D remains unclear. Germline V gene lookup returns CDR1 MGHDK and CDR2 SYGVNS. This CDR3 contains 13 residues. V lost 7 bases and J lost 5, with 14 bases in between. The CDR3 reads CASIPALRYGYTF. In DNA, the CDR3 is TGTGCCAGCATTCCGGCCCTCAGGTATGGCTACACCTTC.

This clone was recorded only once. The chain is built from TRBV10-2 and TRBJ1-5, with TRBD1 identical over 10 bases. Trimming removed 4 bases from V and 4 bases from J; junction bases left unmatched: 7. Germline assignment: CDR1 WSHSY and CDR2 SAAADI. The CDR3 covers 16 residues. CDR3 bases: TGCGCCAGCAGTGTTGGGACAGGGGCTCTAAATCAGCCCCAGCATTTT. Residues: CASSVGTGALNQPQHF.

In regard to this clone: Other DNA sequences within the sample encode an identical CDR3. The rearrangement joins TRBV9 to TRBJ2-5, with 10 bases aligning to TRBD2. Germline loops: CDR1 SGDLS, CDR2 YYNGEE. This CDR3 contains 16 residues. The junction had 8 bases not matched to a gene; V was cut back by 4 bases and J by 2 bases. CDR3 residues: CASSPGLAGVQETQYF. The CDR3 DNA is TGTGCCAGCAGCCCAGGGCTAGCGGGGGTTCAAGAGACCCAGTACTTC.

The sample holds one count of this clone. The chain is built from TRBV6-5 and TRBJ2-1; weak D call: TRBD1 (6 bases). V was cut by 0 bases and J by 7 bases, with 10 bases left in between. Germline V gene sequence: CDR1 MNHEY, CDR2 SVGAGI. The CDR3 covers 14 residues. CDR3 DNA: TGTGCCAGCAGTTACTCGAGGACAGCTAATGAGCAGTTCTTC. Protein sequence: CASSYSRTANEQFF.

The chain uses TRBV6-5 and TRBJ2-7; perhaps TRBD2 as D (5 bases). The CDR3 is 13 amino acids. Per the germline V gene, CDR1 is MNHEY and CDR2 is SVGAGI. V was trimmed by 6 bases and J by 5 bases, leaving 14 bases between them. In DNA form, the CDR3 reads TGTGCCAGCAGAAGAGGGAAGAGCGACGAGCAGTACTTC. Translating gives CASRRGKSDEQYF.

The chain uses TRBV6-6 and TRBJ1-6, with D possibly being TRBD1 (5 bases). The ends were cut back, 8 bases at V and 7 bases at J, with 9 bases in the middle. The CDR3 totals 12 residues. Germline values: CDR1 MNHNY, CDR2 SVGAGI (reference sequence). CDR3 bases: TGTGCCAGCGAAACAGGAAATTCACCCCTCCACTTT. Protein: CASETGNSPLHF.

This clone came up many times. This same CDR3 is encoded by further DNA sequences in the sample. The genes are TRBV19 and TRBJ1-2, with TRBD1 identical over 9 bases. The V gene end was trimmed by 6 bases and the J gene end by 2 bases; junction bases not matched to a gene: 7. CDR3 length equals 15 residues. Per the germline V gene, CDR1 is LNHDA and CDR2 is SQIVND (reference sequence). In DNA, the CDR3 is TGTGCCAGTAGCTTGGACAGGGGCCCAAACTATGGCTACACCTTC. Translating gives CASSLDRGPNYGYTF.

This clone was picked up a small number of times. This chain joins TRBV7-2 and TRBJ2-7, with D perhaps assigned TRBD1 or TRBD2 (5 bases each). CDR1 and CDR2 from the germline V gene are SGHTA and FQGNSA. Trimming left V 8 bases short and J 6 bases short, with 26 bases between. The CDR3 sequence is 16 residues long. The CDR3 spells CASSQGSSGKGREQYF. CDR3 DNA sequence: TGTGCCAGCTCCCAAGGGAGCAGCGGCAAGGGGCGCGAGCAGTACTTC.

The rearrangement uses TRBV30 and TRBJ1-2; D unclear. With 2 bases removed from V and 5 bases from J, the gap between germline ends came to 12 bases. This CDR3 comprises 13 residues. Germline CDR1 is GTSNPN and CDR2 is SVGIG (reference sequence). CDR3 sequence: CAWSRGIAYGYTF. The CDR3 bases are TGTGCCTGGAGTCGAGGCATCGCTTATGGCTACACCTTC.